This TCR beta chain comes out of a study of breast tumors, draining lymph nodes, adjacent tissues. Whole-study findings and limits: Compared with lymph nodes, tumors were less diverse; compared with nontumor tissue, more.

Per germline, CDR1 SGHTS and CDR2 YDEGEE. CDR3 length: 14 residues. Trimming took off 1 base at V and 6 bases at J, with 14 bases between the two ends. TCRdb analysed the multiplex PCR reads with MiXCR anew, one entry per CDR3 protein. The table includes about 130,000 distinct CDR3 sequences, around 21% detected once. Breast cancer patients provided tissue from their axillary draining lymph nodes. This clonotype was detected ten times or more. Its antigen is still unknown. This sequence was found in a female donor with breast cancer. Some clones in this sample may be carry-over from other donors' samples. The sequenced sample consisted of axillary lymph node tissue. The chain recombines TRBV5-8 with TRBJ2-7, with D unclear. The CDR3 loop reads CASSLRNTRREQYF. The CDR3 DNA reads TGTGCCAGCAGCTTGAGGAACACGAGGCGCGAGCAGTACTTC.